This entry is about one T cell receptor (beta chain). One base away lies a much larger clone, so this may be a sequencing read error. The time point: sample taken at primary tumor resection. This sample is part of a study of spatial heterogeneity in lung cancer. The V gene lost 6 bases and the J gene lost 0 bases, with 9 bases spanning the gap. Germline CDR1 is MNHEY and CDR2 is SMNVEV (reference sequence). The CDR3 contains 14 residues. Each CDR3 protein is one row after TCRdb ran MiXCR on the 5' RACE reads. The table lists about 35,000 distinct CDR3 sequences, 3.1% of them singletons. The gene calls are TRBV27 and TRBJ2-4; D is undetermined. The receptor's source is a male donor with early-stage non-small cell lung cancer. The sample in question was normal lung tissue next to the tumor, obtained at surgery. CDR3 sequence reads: CASRSSLAKNIQYF. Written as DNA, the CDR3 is TGTGCCAGCAGATCGTCTTTAGCCAAAAACATTCAGTACTTC.